This TCR beta chain originates from a study of T cell responses to AZD1222 COVID-19 vaccine. Between the trimmed V and J ends, which lost 11 bases and 6 bases, there was a span of 13 bases. This CDR3 spans 11 amino acids. Germline V gene sequence: CDR1 MNHEY, CDR2 SVGAGI. Libraries were prepared by immunoSEQ multiplex PCR; TCRdb keeps only in-frame clonotypes and omits some of them. The data hold about 110,000 clones, with less than 95% observed a single time. Notes on this clone: What it binds is not known.

Points from the study as a whole: Increased Spike-specific TCR breadth and depth were observed after two AZD1222 doses. CD4 TCRs associated with vaccination spanned spike, dominating at 160-218 and 743-854. Most donors were white British, females outnumbered males, and clonal diversity was possibly underestimated.

This chain links TRBV6-5 with TRBJ1-1; TRBD1 might be the D (5 bases). The input for sequencing was peripheral blood, taken 28 days after the second AZD1222 dose. This clonotype originated in an adult who received the AZD1222 COVID-19 vaccine. CDR3 sequence reads: CADNQGPEAFF. The CDR3 nucleotides are TGTGCCGACAACCAGGGACCTGAAGCTTTCTTT.